The sequence of this T cell receptor beta chain was determined in a study of shared clonotypes between healthy human individuals. Germline assignment: CDR1 GTSNPN and CDR2 SVGIG (reference sequence). V lost 1 base, J lost 1 base, and 2 bases stayed unmatched. The CDR3 has 14 amino acids. It was CD45RO-negative cells, positively selected for CCR7, that made up naive CD8 cells, with terminally differentiated effector memory CD45RA+ cells excluded. There were only Caucasian adults among the donors, and all lived in Nashville, Tennessee. Comments on this clone: The antigen is unknown. Within the sample, other DNA sequences also encode this same CDR3.

Profiled with immunoSEQ multiplex PCR; TCRdb holds only in-frame clones, not every one. Of about 2 million clones listed, about 94% were seen once; the top ten hold 1% to 1.5%. Study findings and constraints: Exclusively blood specimens were collected; tissue repertoires likely differ.

The TCR sequence derives from a man younger than 30 in good health. Input material: naive CD8+ T cells sorted from blood. The gene calls are TRBV30 and TRBJ1-1; 8 nucleotides agree with TRBD1. For the CDR3, the DNA is TGTGCCTGGAGTGGGCAGGGGGCGAACACTGAAGCTTTCTTT. It translates to CAWSGQGANTEAFF.